This T cell receptor (beta chain) was observed in a study of cytomegalovirus exposure and HLA in healthy donors. Background on the study: Researchers previously reported finding roughly 120 million unique TCR beta sequences from some 180 million T cells.

This clone was seen a few times. What it binds is unknown. The PCR was carried out with 60 Vbeta primers and 13 Jbeta primers. This table comes from immunoSEQ multiplex PCR, and its TCRdb copy is limited to in-frame clones, with some not included. The repertoire consists of approximately 160,000 clones, with roughly four fifths occurring once and the leading ten covering less than 5%. Findings of the study overall: Cytomegalovirus-associated status was assigned to fewer than 200 TCR beta chains.

The sequenced sample was PBMCs. The TCR was taken from a man between 50 and 59 years old in good health and CMV-seropositive.

CDR3 sequence: CASSRQGAITEAFF. CDR3 nucleotides: TGTGCCAGCAGCAGACAGGGGGCGATCACTGAAGCTTTCTTT. The chain carries TRBV5-5 and TRBJ1-1, with 10 bases fitting TRBD1. Unmatched junction bases numbered 4, after V lost 4 bases and J lost 4 bases. The CDR3 covers 14 residues. Germline lookup yields CDR1 SGHKS and CDR2 YYEKEE (reference sequence). Complete variable domain (other parts from reference TRBV5-5 and TRBJ1-1): DAGVTQSPTHLIKTRGQQVTLRCSPISGHKSVSWYQQVLGQGPQFIFQYYEKEERGRGNFPDRFSARQFPNYSSELNVNALLLGDSALYLCASSRQGAITEAFFGQGTRLTVV.